This record covers a single T cell receptor beta chain. J was trimmed by 6 bases and V by 4 bases; bases with no gene match: 11. Looked up from germline, CDR1 is LGHNA and CDR2 is YSLEER. The CDR3 has 16 amino acids. Original data processing: Amplification with reference gene primers provided the estimates of nucleated cell counts. TCRdb keeps only in-frame clones here, not all; method: immunoSEQ multiplex PCR. The V and J calls and clone size come from that table; D and trimming were worked out from the DNA. Of about 270,000 clones in the sample, about 88% were seen once. The sample is drawn from a study of blood T cell repertoires in COVID-19. For the study at large: From T cells, B-cell-depleted T cells, or PBMCs came the material, which was cDNA or gDNA.

This TCR came from a human donor with COVID-19, enrolled during active disease. The donor label of this sample is uncertain. Source material: peripheral blood. V is TRBV4-3 and J is TRBJ2-2, with 7 bases fitting TRBD1. The CDR3 spells CASSRQGNLLSGELFF. CDR3 coding DNA: TGCGCCAGCAGCCGACAGGGTAATTTGCTATCCGGGGAGCTGTTTTTT.